The 17 T cell receptor beta chains below come from one sample, sequenced in a study of blood T cell repertoires in COVID-19. Profiling relied on immunoSEQ multiplex PCR, and the TCRdb table lists in-frame clones only, not all of them. The sample includes roughly 150,000 clones, around 85% of them seen just once. The source material was peripheral blood. The source is a woman in her sixties or seventies with acute or convalescent COVID-19.

J is TRBJ2-3 and V is TRBV19; TRBD1 is a possible D gene (6 bases). Germline CDR1 is LNHDA and CDR2 is SQIVND (reference sequence). This CDR3 has 13 amino acids. With 6 bases removed from V and 4 bases from J, the gap between germline ends came to 11 bases. CDR3 sequence (DNA): TGTGCCAGTAGGCAAACAGGGCCAGATACGCAGTATTTT. Translation gives CASRQTGPDTQYF.

J is TRBJ2-3 and V is TRBV7-9, with D tentatively TRBD1 (6 bases). V was trimmed by 5 bases and J by 15 bases, leaving 21 bases between them. Germline CDR1 reads SEHNR; CDR2 reads FQNEAQ (reference sequence). The CDR3 totals 13 residues. CDR3 protein: CASSRTGTNAGYF. The CDR3 DNA is TGTGCCAGCAGCCGCACAGGGACCAACGCGGGTTATTTT.

V is TRBV10-3 and J is TRBJ2-1; perhaps TRBD1 as D (6 bases). This CDR3 comprises 13 residues. Germline-derived CDR1 and CDR2 are ENHRY and SYGVKD. Trimming cost V 5 bases and J 6 bases, with 11 bases left between them. DNA of the CDR3: TGTGCCATCAGTAGAGGACAGTCCAATGAGCAGTTCTTC. Encoded protein: CAISRGQSNEQFF.

The chain joins TRBV9 to TRBJ2-7; 9 nucleotides match TRBD1. Germline V gene data show CDR1 as SGDLS and CDR2 as YYNGEE. V was clipped by 4 bases and J by 5 bases; unmatched bases: 7. The CDR3 totals 14 residues. CDR3 nucleotides: TGTGCCAGCAGCATCGGGACAGGGTTCCACGAGCAGTACTTC. This encodes CASSIGTGFHEQYF.

This clone was detected once. This rearrangement joins TRBV18 to TRBJ2-4, with a weak D call TRBD1 (6 bases). V lost 3 bases and J 1 base, leaving 16 bases between the germline ends. The V gene's germline CDR1 is KGHSH and CDR2 LQKENI. CDR3 length: 17 amino acids. This chain's CDR3 is CASSPQQGEGAKNIQYF. Here the CDR3 DNA reads TGTGCCAGCTCACCTCAACAGGGAGAGGGGGCCAAAAACATTCAGTACTTC.

V is TRBV4-3 and J is TRBJ1-2; D uncertain. From germline, CDR1 is LGHNA and CDR2 YSLEER. The CDR3 has 13 amino acids. Trimming took 0 bases from V and 8 from J, leaving 10 bases between them. The CDR3 loop is CASSQESGVGYTF. The CDR3 coding sequence is TGCGCCAGCAGCCAAGAAAGCGGAGTCGGCTACACCTTC.

This clone has a single count. The rearrangement joins TRBV7-2 to TRBJ1-1, with unresolved D. The germline V gene has CDR1 SGHTA and CDR2 FQGNSA. V was cut by 2 bases and J by 2 bases, with 9 bases left in between. The CDR3 covers 14 residues. The CDR3 nucleotides are TGTGCCAGCAGCTTATCTGGGCCAAACACTGAAGCTTTCTTT. It yields the protein CASSLSGPNTEAFF. Full variable domain (remainder filled in from reference TRBV7-2 and TRBJ1-1): GAGVSQSPSNKVTEKGKDVELRCDPISGHTALYWYRQSLGQGLEFLIYFQGNSAPDKSGLPSDRFSAERTGGSVSTLTIQRTQQEDSAVYLCASSLSGPNTEAFFGQGTRLTVV.

The count of this clone is one. The genes are TRBV28 and TRBJ1-5; tentative D call: TRBD1 (5 bases). V was pared by 3 bases and J by 6 bases, with 15 bases between. Per the germline V gene, CDR1 is MDHEN and CDR2 is SYDVKM. This CDR3 is 15 amino acids long. The CDR3 reads CASSFGSGRGQPQHF. CDR3 coding DNA: TGTGCCAGCAGTTTCGGGTCAGGGCGAGGTCAGCCCCAGCATTTT.

In this sample, this clone turned up a few times. The V gene is TRBV15, the J gene TRBJ1-6; 10 bases align to TRBD1. Germline V gene sequence: CDR1 LNHNV, CDR2 YYDKDF (reference sequence). The ends lost 4 bases at V and 10 bases at J; junction bases unmatched: 10. This CDR3 has 16 amino acids. CDR3 nucleotide sequence: TGTGCCACCAGCAAGAAGTCGGGGACAGGGGACTCACCCCTCCACTTT. Translating gives CATSKKSGTGDSPLHF.

This sequence joins TRBV3-1 (or the pseudogene TRBV3-2) and TRBJ2-5; TRBD1 matches at 8 bases. CDR3 length: 16 amino acids. Germline V gives CDR1 LGHDT, CDR2 YNNKEL (reference sequence). Trimming took 4 bases from V and 2 from J; bases not matched to a gene: 9. CDR3 coding DNA: TGTGCCAGCAGCCGAACCCGGGACAGGATTCAAGAGACCCAGTACTTC. Amino acids: CASSRTRDRIQETQYF.

V is TRBV9 and J is TRBJ1-2; the D gene is possibly TRBD1 (5 bases). CDR3 length: 17 amino acids. The V gene lost 0 bases and the J gene lost 0 bases, with 15 bases spanning the gap. CDR1 is SGDLS and CDR2 is YYNGEE in the germline V gene. The CDR3 here is CASSVGLVGVPNYGYTF. CDR3 nucleotide sequence: TGTGCCAGCAGCGTAGGTCTCGTAGGGGTCCCTAACTATGGCTACACCTTC. Combining the CDR3 with reference TRBV9 and TRBJ1-2 gives the whole variable domain DSGVTQTPKHLITATGQRVTLRCSPRSGDLSVYWYQQSLDQGLQFLIQYYNGEERAKGNILERFSAQQFPDLHSELNLSSLELGDSALYFCASSVGLVGVPNYGYTFGSGTRLTVV.

The chain recombines TRBV7-9 with TRBJ2-1; D unclear. Germline V gene data show CDR1 as SEHNR and CDR2 as FQNEAQ (reference sequence). The V end lost 1 base, the J end lost 7 bases, and 11 bases lay between the germline ends. The CDR3 is made up of 14 amino acids. The DNA of the CDR3 is TGTGCCAGCAGCTTAGGAGGAACTACGAATGAGCAGTTCTTC. This codes for CASSLGGTTNEQFF.

The J gene is TRBJ1-1, the V gene TRBV18; D possibly corresponds to TRBD1 (5 bases). The germline gives CDR1 KGHSH, CDR2 LQKENI. CDR3 length: 16 residues. The V end lost 3 bases, the J end lost 4 bases, and 18 bases lay between the germline ends. CDR3 sequence (DNA): TGTGCCAGCTCACCCCAGGGTCAGGGATGGAGCACTGAAGCTTTCTTT. Translating gives CASSPQGQGWSTEAFF.

In DNA form, the CDR3 reads TGCGCCAGCCACACTGGGGGGGCCCCATACAATGAGCAGTTCTTC. Residues: CASHTGGAPYNEQFF. The V gene is TRBV5-1, the J gene TRBJ2-1, with TRBD2 as a possible D gene (7 bases). CDR1 is SGHRS and CDR2 is YFSETQ in the germline V gene. The CDR3 is made up of 15 amino acids. Between the trimmed V and J ends, which lost 7 bases and 4 bases, there was a span of 18 bases.

V gene TRBV2 combines with J gene TRBJ1-1, with D possibly TRBD1 on 5 matching bases. This CDR3 spans 14 amino acids. The germline CDR1 and CDR2 sequences are SNHLY and FYNNEI. Between the trimmed V and J ends, which lost 5 bases and 2 bases, there was a span of 12 bases. The CDR3 region is CASSPQGGNTEAFF. The CDR3 DNA reads TGTGCCAGCAGTCCTCAGGGAGGTAACACTGAAGCTTTCTTT.

The V call is TRBV5-1, the J call TRBJ1-3; no firm D call. Germline assignment: CDR1 SGHRS and CDR2 YFSETQ. V lost 1 base and J lost 0, with 8 bases in between. The CDR3 is 15 amino acids. CDR3 sequence: CASSLIQSSGNTIYF. The DNA for the CDR3 is TGCGCCAGCAGCTTGATACAGAGCTCTGGAAACACCATATATTTT.

The CDR3 is CASSQSTLGTGGRRTEAFF. The DNA of the CDR3 is TGTGCCAGCAGCCAATCGACCTTGGGGACAGGGGGCAGGAGGACTGAAGCTTTCTTT. The V and J genes are TRBV4-2 and TRBJ1-1; 12 nucleotides agree with TRBD1. The length of the CDR3 is 19 residues. From germline, CDR1 is LGHNA and CDR2 YNFKEQ. With 2 bases clipped from V and 5 bases from J, the junction kept 15 bases outside the gene matches.